The rows below give T cell receptor beta chains drawn from one sample of a study of CD8+CD57+ T cells in acquired aplastic anemia. TCRdb re-called the reads with MiXCR, one entry per CDR3 protein. The data hold hundreds of thousands of distinct CDR3 sequences, with about a third observed a single time. Sequencing was done on a sample of sorted CD4+, CD8+, or CD8+CD57+ T cells (not recorded which) from PBMCs. The receptors derive from a human donor with aplastic anemia. Each CDR3 is given with its conserved first and last residue. The D gene is left open where the match is weak. Some rows mark clone size as missing; the rest say once, few, many or name a class of expanded clone.

cdr3_nt cdr3_aa v_call clone_size d_call j_call
TGCGCCAGCAGCTTGTCGCAGCCGGGGAACACTGAAGCTTTCTTT CASSLSQPGNTEAFF TRBV5-1 - - TRBJ1-1
TGTGCCAGCAGTCAGGTCCAAGGACAGGGCCTCACCCAGTACTTC CASSQVQGQGLTQYF TRBV12-3/TRBV12-4 - TRBD1 TRBJ2-5
TGTGCCATCAGTGCCAGGGAAACCAACACTGAAGCTTTCTTT CAISARETNTEAFF TRBV10-3 - - TRBJ1-1
TGCGCCAGCAGCCGGGGGGAGGGGCGAGAGACCCAGTACTTC CASSRGEGRETQYF TRBV5-1 few TRBD2 TRBJ2-5
TGTGCCAGTAGTATTGAGTGGAGTCAGCCCCAGCATTTT CASSIEWSQPQHF TRBV19 many - TRBJ1-5
TGTGCCAGTAGTATAAAAGCGGGAGCATACAATGAGCAGTTCTTC CASSIKAGAYNEQFF TRBV19 many TRBD2 TRBJ2-1
TGCAGTGCCACGTCAGGTATAGACTATGGCTACACCTTC CSATSGIDYGYTF TRBV20-1 - - TRBJ1-2
TGTGCCAGCAGGCTGGACAGGGCCACCGGGGAGCTGTTTTTT CASRLDRATGELFF TRBV6-1 few TRBD1 TRBJ2-2
TGTGCCAGCAGTGCAGGGACTAGGCTGACCTACAATGAGCAGTTCTTC CASSAGTRLTYNEQFF TRBV7-8 - TRBD2 TRBJ2-1
TGTGCCAGCAGCGCCCCTCTAGCGGGGGCCGAGGAGACCCAGTACTTC CASSAPLAGAEETQYF TRBV9 - TRBD2 TRBJ2-5
TGTGCCAGCAGCTTGGGGGGCGTCGCTAACTATGGCTACACCTTC CASSLGGVANYGYTF TRBV25-1 few - TRBJ1-2
TGTGCCGTAGCCAGCGGGAGGCGCTACGAGCAGTACTTC CAVASGRRYEQYF TRBV5-5 - TRBD2 TRBJ2-7
TGTGCCAGCAGCTTAGACTTCCACCAAGTGGAAAAACTGTTTTTT CASSLDFHQVEKLFF TRBV7-2 few - TRBJ1-4
TGTGCCAGCAGTTACGGCAGAGCAATGAACACTGAAGCTTTCTTT CASSYGRAMNTEAFF TRBV6-5 once - TRBJ1-1
TGTGCCAGCAGCTTGGGACAGCGGGCCGCCGTGGTAGAGGGCTACACCTTC CASSLGQRAAVVEGYTF TRBV14 many TRBD1 TRBJ1-2
TGTGCCAGCAGTGGATTCCAAGGACTCCAAGAGACCCAGTACTTC CASSGFQGLQETQYF TRBV2 many - TRBJ2-5
TGTGCCAGCAGACAGGACAGGGCCGACCAGCCCCAGCATTTT CASRQDRADQPQHF TRBV7-3 many TRBD1 TRBJ1-5
TGTGCCAGCAGTTTGTCAGAAACCTATGGCTACACCTTC CASSLSETYGYTF TRBV2 - - TRBJ1-2
TGTGCCAGCAGTCCCCGGAGCATGGGGGGCAACTATGGCTACACCTTC CASSPRSMGGNYGYTF TRBV25-1 - - TRBJ1-2
TGTGCCAGCAGCTTGGCCCCTGAGGGTCCCGGGGAGCTGTTTTTT CASSLAPEGPGELFF TRBV5-4 - - TRBJ2-2
TGTGCCATCAGTGAGTCCATGACAGAAACTGAAGCTTTCTTT CAISESMTETEAFF TRBV10-3 many - TRBJ1-1
TGTGCCAGCAGTGTGGGGGACAAAAACTATGGCTACACCTTC CASSVGDKNYGYTF TRBV6-1 many - TRBJ1-2
TGTGCCAGCAGTCCTGTCCGGGACAGGAATTCACCCCTCCACTTT CASSPVRDRNSPLHF TRBV7-2 - TRBD1 TRBJ1-6